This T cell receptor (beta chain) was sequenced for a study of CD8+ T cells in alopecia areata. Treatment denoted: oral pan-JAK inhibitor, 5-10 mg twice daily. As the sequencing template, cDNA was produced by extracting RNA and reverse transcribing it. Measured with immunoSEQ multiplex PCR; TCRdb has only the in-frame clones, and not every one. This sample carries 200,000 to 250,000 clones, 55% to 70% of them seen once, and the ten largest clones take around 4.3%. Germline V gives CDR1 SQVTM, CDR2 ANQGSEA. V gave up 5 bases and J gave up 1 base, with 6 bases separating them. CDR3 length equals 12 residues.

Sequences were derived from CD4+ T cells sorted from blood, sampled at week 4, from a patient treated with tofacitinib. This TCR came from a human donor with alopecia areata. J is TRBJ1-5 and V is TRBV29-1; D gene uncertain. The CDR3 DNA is TGCAGCGTTATGGACAGCAATCAGCCCCAGCATTTT. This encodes CSVMDSNQPQHF.